This T cell receptor beta chain was captured in a study of response to subunit inactivated influenza vaccine. TCRdb itself ran the RT-PCR reads through MiXCR, one entry per CDR3 protein. The table shows 200,000 to 300,000 distinct CDR3 sequences, with 12% occurring only once. Whole-study findings and limits: After each seasonal influenza vaccination, few new T cells are recruited, the authors suggested.

In this sample, this clonotype turned up a few times. Its cognate antigen is unknown. The receptor's source is a man aged 50-59 years who received an inactivated influenza vaccine. The sequenced sample was non-naive T cells sorted from PBMCs, obtained less than 15 days before vaccination.

The CDR3 is CASSFKLGAYEQYF. As DNA, the CDR3 is TGTGCCAGCAGCTTCAAGCTTGGGGCCTACGAGCAGTACTTC. The rearrangement joins TRBV7-8 to TRBJ2-7; D is undetermined. Germline V gene data show CDR1 as SGHVS and CDR2 as FQNEAQ. Trimming shortened V by 3 bases and J by 2 bases, and 11 bases separated the two germline ends. CDR3 length equals 14 residues.